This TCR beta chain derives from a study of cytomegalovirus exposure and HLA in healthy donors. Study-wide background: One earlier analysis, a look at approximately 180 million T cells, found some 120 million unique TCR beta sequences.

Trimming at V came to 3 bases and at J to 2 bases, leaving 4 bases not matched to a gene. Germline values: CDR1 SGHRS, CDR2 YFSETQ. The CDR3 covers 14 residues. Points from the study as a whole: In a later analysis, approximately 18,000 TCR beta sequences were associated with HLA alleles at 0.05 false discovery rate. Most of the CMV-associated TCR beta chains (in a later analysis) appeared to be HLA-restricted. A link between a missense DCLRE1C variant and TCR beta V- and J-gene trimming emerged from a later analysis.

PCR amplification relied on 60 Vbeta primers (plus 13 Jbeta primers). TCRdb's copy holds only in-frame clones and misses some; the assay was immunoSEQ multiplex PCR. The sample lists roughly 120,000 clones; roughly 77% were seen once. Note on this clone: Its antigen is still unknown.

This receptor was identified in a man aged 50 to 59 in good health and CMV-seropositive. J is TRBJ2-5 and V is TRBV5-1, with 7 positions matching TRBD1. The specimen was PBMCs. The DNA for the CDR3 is TGCGCCAGCAGCTCCGGACAGGTGCAAGAGACCCAGTACTTC. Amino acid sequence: CASSSGQVQETQYF.